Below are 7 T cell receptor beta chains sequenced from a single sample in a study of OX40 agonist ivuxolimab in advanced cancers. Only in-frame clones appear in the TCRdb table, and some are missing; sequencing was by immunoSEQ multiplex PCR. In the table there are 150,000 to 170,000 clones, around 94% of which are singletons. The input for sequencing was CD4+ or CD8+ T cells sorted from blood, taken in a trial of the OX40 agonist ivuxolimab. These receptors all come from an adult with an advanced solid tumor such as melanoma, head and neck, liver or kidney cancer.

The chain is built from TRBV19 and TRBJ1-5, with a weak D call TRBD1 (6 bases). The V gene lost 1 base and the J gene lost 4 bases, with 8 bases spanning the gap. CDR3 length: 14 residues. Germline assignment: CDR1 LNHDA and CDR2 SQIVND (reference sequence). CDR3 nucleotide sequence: TGTGCCAGTAGTATAGGGGGGGCTAATCAGCCCCAGCATTTT. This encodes CASSIGGANQPQHF.

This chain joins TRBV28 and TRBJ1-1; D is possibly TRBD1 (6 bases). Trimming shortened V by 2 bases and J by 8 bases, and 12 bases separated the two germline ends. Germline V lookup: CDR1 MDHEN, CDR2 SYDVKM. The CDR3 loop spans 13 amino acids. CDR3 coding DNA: TGTGCCAGCAGTTTAGGGGGCAGAGGGGAAGCTTTCTTT. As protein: CASSLGGRGEAFF.

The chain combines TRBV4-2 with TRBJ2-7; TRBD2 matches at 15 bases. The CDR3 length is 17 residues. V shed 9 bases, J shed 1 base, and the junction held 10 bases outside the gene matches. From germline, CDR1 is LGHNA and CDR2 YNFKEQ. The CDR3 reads CASGGPGLAGGSYEQYF. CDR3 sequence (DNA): TGTGCCAGTGGGGGACCCGGACTAGCGGGAGGGTCCTACGAGCAGTACTTC.

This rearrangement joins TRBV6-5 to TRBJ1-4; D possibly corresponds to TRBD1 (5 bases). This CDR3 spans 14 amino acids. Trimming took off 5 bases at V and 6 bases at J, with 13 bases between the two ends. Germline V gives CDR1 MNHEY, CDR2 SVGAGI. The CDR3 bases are TGTGCCAGCAGTCCACGGTGGGGGGATGAAAAACTGTTTTTT. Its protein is CASSPRWGDEKLFF.

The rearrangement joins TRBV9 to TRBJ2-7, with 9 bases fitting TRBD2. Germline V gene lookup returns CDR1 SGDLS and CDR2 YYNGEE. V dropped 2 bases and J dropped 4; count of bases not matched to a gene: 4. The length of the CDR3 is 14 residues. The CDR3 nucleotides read TGTGCCAGCAGCGTGGGCGGGAGGGAGTACGAGCAGTACTTC. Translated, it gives CASSVGGREYEQYF.

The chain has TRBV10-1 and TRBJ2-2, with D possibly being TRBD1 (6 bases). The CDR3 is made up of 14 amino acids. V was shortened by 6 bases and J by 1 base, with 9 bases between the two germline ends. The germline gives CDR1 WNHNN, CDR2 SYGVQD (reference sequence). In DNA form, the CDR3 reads TGCGCCAGCAGCCCGGGACAGAACACCGGGGAGCTGTTTTTT. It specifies CASSPGQNTGELFF.

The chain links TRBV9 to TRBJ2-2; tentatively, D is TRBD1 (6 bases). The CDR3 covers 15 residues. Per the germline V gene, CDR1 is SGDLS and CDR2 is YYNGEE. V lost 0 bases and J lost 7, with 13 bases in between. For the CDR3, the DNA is TGTGCCAGCAGCGTAGCGTCTAGCAGGGGCGGGGAGCTGTTTTTT. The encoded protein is CASSVASSRGGELFF.